This TCR beta chain is from a study of T-cell reconstitution after alpha-beta-depleted transplantation in children. This clonotype was recorded at least ten times. Its antigen is currently unknown. Study-level findings and limits: Newly produced T cells mostly provided counts and TCRbeta diversity after one year, as hyperexpanded clones declined.

The CDR3 covers 14 residues. Trimming removed 3 bases from V and 2 bases from J, with 5 bases in between. The TCRbeta library incorporated unique molecular identifiers. MiXCR was run by TCRdb on the PCR reads, yielding one entry per CDR3 protein. The table has 200,000 or so distinct CDR3 sequences, 5.5% to 7% seen once. The chain employs TRBV12-3 or TRBV12-4 and TRBJ2-6; unclear D gene. The TCR originated in a girl less than two years old with combined immunodeficiency, due to receive a stem cell transplant. The sequenced sample was PBMCs, obtained before TCRalphabeta/CD19-depleted stem cell transplant. The CDR3 coding sequence is TGTGCCAGCAGTTTTTTCACTGGGGCCAACGTCCTGACTTTC. Translated, it gives CASSFFTGANVLTF.